This paragraph reports one T cell receptor beta chain. What it recognizes is unknown. The data derive from a study of a mutant IDH1 vaccine in newly diagnosed glioma. At the level of the study: Treated patients comprised roughly 60% males and around 40% females, mean age about 43 years. Receipt of radiotherapy, temozolomide, or both preceded the study, and most received both.

This CDR3 has 18 residues. Germline V gives CDR1 KGHSH, CDR2 LQKENI. The V gene end was trimmed by 1 base and the J gene end by 3 bases; junction bases not matched to a gene: 12. Overall study findings and caveats: It seemed that pseudoprogression was not linked to changes in the top peripheral T cell clonotypes.

Some clones are missing from TCRdb's copy, which holds only in-frame ones; the method was immunoSEQ multiplex PCR. The table has 25,000 to 30,000 clones, approximately 80% seen once. Time point given: week 23, last vaccination. The content of each vaccine dose was 300 ug of mutant IDH1 20-mer peptide, and topical imiquimod accompanied it. Donors had new IDH1-mutant astrocytomas of WHO grade 3 or 4 (ATRX-lost). Sequences were derived from PBMCs, sampled from a glioma patient whose treatment included an IDH1 peptide vaccine. This chain connects TRBV18 to TRBJ2-3; 8 positions match TRBD2. This TCR was sampled from a young woman with glioma. The CDR3 reads CASSPQYPGGIETDTQYF. Here the CDR3 DNA reads TGTGCCAGCTCACCACAGTATCCGGGGGGGATCGAAACAGATACGCAGTATTTT.